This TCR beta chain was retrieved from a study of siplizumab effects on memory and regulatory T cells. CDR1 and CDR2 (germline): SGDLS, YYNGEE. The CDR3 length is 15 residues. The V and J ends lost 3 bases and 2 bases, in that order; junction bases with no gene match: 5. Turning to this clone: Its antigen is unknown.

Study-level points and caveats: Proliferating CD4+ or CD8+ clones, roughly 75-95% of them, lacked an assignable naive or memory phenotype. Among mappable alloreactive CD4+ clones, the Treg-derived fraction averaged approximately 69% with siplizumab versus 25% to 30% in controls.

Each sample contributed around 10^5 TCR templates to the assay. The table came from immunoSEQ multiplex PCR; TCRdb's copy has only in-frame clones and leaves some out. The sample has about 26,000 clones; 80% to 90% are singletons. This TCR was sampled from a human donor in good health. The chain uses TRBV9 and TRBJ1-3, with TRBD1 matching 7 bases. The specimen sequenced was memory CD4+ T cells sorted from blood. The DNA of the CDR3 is TGTGCCAGCAGCGAACAGGGGAACACTGGAAACACCATATATTTT. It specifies CASSEQGNTGNTIYF.